These 14 T cell receptor beta chains were sequenced from one sample in a study of CD8+CD57+ T cells in acquired aplastic anemia. Patients included in sequencing had previously demonstrated CD8+CD57+ cell expansion by flow cytometry. Genomic DNA, serving as template, underwent TCR beta VDJ and CDR3 profiling. TCRdb fed the reads into MiXCR, producing one record per CDR3 protein. The sample records hundreds of thousands of distinct CDR3 sequences, about a third being singletons. The sample consisted of sorted CD4+, CD8+, or CD8+CD57+ T cells (not recorded which) from PBMCs. The receptors here all came from a human donor with aplastic anemia.

Points on this clonotype: A clone one base away is much larger, so this may be a read error. The genes are TRBV11-1 and TRBJ2-7; D is undetermined. This CDR3 contains 16 residues. CDR1 SGHAT and CDR2 FQDESV come from the germline V gene (reference sequence). CDR3 loop: CASRLILGSLAYEQYF. The CDR3 region has the DNA TGTGCCAGCCGCTTAATTCTAGGTAGTCTGGCCTACGAGCAGTACTTC.

This clonotype has a count of ten or more. The chain is built from TRBV15 and TRBJ2-5, with TRBD2 matching over 9 bases. V dropped 0 bases and J dropped 5; count of bases not matched to a gene: 13. The CDR3 consists of 18 residues. Germline CDR1 and CDR2: LNHNV and YYDKDF (reference sequence). CDR3 sequence reads: CATSRDHYGRGGGETQYF. The CDR3 DNA follows: TGTGCCACCAGCAGAGATCATTATGGACGCGGGGGGGGGGAGACCCAGTACTTC.

This rearrangement joins TRBV30 to TRBJ1-1; TRBD1 might be the D (6 bases). Trimming removed 4 bases from V and 11 bases from J, with 23 bases in between. Germline V CDR1 and CDR2: GTSNPN, SVGIG (reference sequence). The CDR3 is 14 amino acids. DNA of the CDR3: TGTGCCTGGAAAGTACGGGGGCGGATTCCGAATGCTTTCTTT. Translating it yields CAWKVRGRIPNAFF.

To note about this clonotype: It may be a read error: a sequence one base away is much more abundant. The V and J genes are TRBV7-9 and TRBJ1-3; D is possibly TRBD1 (6 bases). This CDR3 is 13 amino acids long. Germline-derived CDR1 and CDR2 are SEHNR and FQNEAQ (reference sequence). The CDR3 nucleotides read TGTGCCAGCAGCATGGACAGTGGAACCACCATATATTTT. Its translation is CASSMDSGTTIYF.

This clonotype was counted many times. The rearrangement uses TRBV7-2 and TRBJ1-1; D is unclear. Germline CDR1 and CDR2: SGHTA and FQGNSA. The V gene lost 5 bases and the J gene lost 3 bases, with 10 bases spanning the gap. CDR3 length equals 13 residues. The CDR3 DNA reads as TGTGCCAGCAGCCGGGTTCGGGACACTGAAGCTTTCTTT. Translating it yields CASSRVRDTEAFF. Variable domain in full (rest from reference TRBV7-2 and TRBJ1-1): GAGVSQSPSNKVTEKGKDVELRCDPISGHTALYWYRQSLGQGLEFLIYFQGNSAPDKSGLPSDRFSAERTGGSVSTLTIQRTQQEDSAVYLCASSRVRDTEAFFGQGTRLTVV.

The chain links TRBV4-2 to TRBJ2-1; 11 positions match TRBD2. Germline V CDR1 and CDR2: LGHNA, YNFKEQ. The CDR3 runs to 16 residues. Unmatched junction bases numbered 5, after V lost 0 bases and J lost 7 bases. The CDR3 DNA is TGTGCCAGCAGCCAAGATATAGCGGGAGGGTTTAATGAGCAGTTCTTC. It encodes CASSQDIAGGFNEQFF.

The genes are TRBV9 and TRBJ1-1; possibly TRBD1 for D (6 bases). Germline CDR1 and CDR2: SGDLS and YYNGEE. The CDR3 covers 14 residues. V lost 7 bases to trimming and J lost 1 base, with 14 bases between them. The CDR3: CASGPQGKNTEAFF. The DNA of the CDR3 is TGTGCCAGCGGGCCACAGGGAAAGAACACTGAAGCTTTCTTT.

This clonotype was seen repeatedly, ten times or more. The CDR3 coding sequence is TGCAGTGCCCTCGGGAGGTTTCCAGATACGCAGTATTTT. Encoded protein: CSALGRFPDTQYF. The rearrangement links TRBV20-1 to TRBJ2-3; 7 bases match TRBD2. The CDR3 spans 13 residues. After removal of 6 bases from V and 4 bases from J, the junction contained 7 bases not matched to a gene. The germline gives CDR1 DFQATT, CDR2 SNEGSKA (reference sequence).

This clonotype was counted at least ten times. This rearrangement joins TRBV14 to TRBJ1-2; 7 nucleotides match TRBD1. The CDR3 length is 15 residues. Germline loops: CDR1 SGHDN, CDR2 FVKESK. V shed 0 bases, J shed 8 bases, and the junction held 9 bases outside the gene matches. This CDR3 is CASSQEQGPGTGYTF. The DNA of the CDR3 is TGTGCCAGCAGCCAAGAACAGGGGCCGGGTACGGGCTACACCTTC.

The chain links TRBV29-1 to TRBJ1-2, with D perhaps TRBD1 (6 bases). Germline V gene sequence: CDR1 SQVTM, CDR2 ANQGSEA. V lost 3 bases and J 4 bases, leaving 15 bases between the germline ends. The CDR3 is 14 residues long. CDR3 DNA: TGCAGCGTTGATCCAGGGGAGGCTATCTATGGCTACACCTTC. It translates to CSVDPGEAIYGYTF.

The V and J genes are TRBV6-2 or TRBV6-3 and TRBJ1-5, with D maybe TRBD1 (5 bases). Germline assignment: CDR1 MNHEY and CDR2 SVGEGT. There are 18 residues in the CDR3. V was trimmed by 1 base and J by 0 bases, leaving 16 bases between them. CDR3 in amino acids: CASSYFVRDPYSNQPQHF. The CDR3, as DNA: TGTGCCAGCAGTTACTTTGTCCGGGACCCCTATAGCAATCAGCCCCAGCATTTT.

A note on this clonotype: Here the CDR3 omits its conserved ending phenylalanine or tryptophan, so a read error is the likely source. V and J are TRBV15 and TRBJ1-5; D unresolved. The CDR3 runs to 16 residues. Deletions cut 4 bases from V and 4 bases from J, with 17 bases between. CDR1 and CDR2 (germline): LNHNV, YYDKDF (reference sequence). Here the CDR3 reads CATSTSKITENQPQHL. The CDR3 bases are TGTGCCACCAGCACGAGCAAAATAACAGAAAATCAGCCCCAGCATCTT.

On this clonotype itself: A single base separates this from a much larger clone, so it may be a read error. This sequence joins TRBV25-1 and TRBJ1-2; a possible D gene is TRBD1 (6 bases). From germline, CDR1 is MGHDK and CDR2 SYGVNS. This CDR3 region has 14 residues. The ends were cut back, 5 bases at V and 7 bases at J, with 17 bases in the middle. The CDR3 DNA reads as TGTGCCAGCAGTTCAGGGCGGACAGTCGGTGGCTACACCTTC. Translated, it gives CASSSGRTVGGYTF.

This clonotype has ten or more counts. The chain employs TRBV19 and TRBJ1-5, with D possibly TRBD1 on 6 matching bases. Germline CDR1 reads LNHDA; CDR2 reads SQIVND (reference sequence). The CDR3 has 14 amino acids. Trimming removed 6 bases from V and 3 bases from J, with 12 bases in between. The CDR3 bases are TGTGCCAGTAGGGGCGGACAGATCAATCAGCCCCAGCATTTT. It translates to CASRGGQINQPQHF.